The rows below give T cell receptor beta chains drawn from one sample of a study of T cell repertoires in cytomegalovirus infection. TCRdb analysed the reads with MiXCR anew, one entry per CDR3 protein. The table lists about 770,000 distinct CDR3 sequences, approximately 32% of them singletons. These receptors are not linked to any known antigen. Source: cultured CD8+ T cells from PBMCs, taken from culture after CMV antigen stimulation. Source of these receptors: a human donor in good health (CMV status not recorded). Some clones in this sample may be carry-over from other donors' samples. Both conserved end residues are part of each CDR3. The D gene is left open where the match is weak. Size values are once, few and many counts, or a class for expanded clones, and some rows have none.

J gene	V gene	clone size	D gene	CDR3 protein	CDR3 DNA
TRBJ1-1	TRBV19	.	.	CASSIRHEAFF	TGTGCCAGTAGTATCCGACACGAAGCTTTCTTT
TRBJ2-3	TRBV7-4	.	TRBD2	CASSLSGLATDTQYF	TGTGCCAGCAGCTTAAGCGGACTAGCTACAGATACGCAGTATTTT
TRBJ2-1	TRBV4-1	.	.	CASSQEPGTYNEQFF	TGCGCCAGCAGCCAAGAACCGGGTACCTACAATGAGCAGTTCTTC
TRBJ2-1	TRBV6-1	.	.	CASSAISANEQFF	TGTGCCAGCAGTGCGATTTCCGCCAATGAGCAGTTCTTC
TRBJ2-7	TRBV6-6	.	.	CASSYGPKGEQYF	TGTGCCAGCAGTTACGGTCCCAAGGGGGAGCAGTACTTC
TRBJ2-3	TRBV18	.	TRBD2	CASSPLRTSGKGDTQYF	TGTGCCAGCTCACCTCTCCGGACTAGCGGCAAGGGAGATACGCAGTATTTT
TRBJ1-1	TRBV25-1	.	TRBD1	CASSEWSGTGNTEAFF	TGTGCCAGCAGTGAATGGAGCGGGACAGGGAATACTGAAGCTTTCTTT
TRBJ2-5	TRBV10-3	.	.	CAIFSGALQETQYF	TGTGCCATCTTCTCCGGGGCCCTCCAAGAGACCCAGTACTTC
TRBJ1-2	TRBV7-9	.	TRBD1	CASSLGGQVDYGYTF	TGTGCCAGCAGCCTGGGGGGACAGGTCGACTATGGCTACACCTTC
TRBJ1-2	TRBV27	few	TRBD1	CASSYDRGGYGYTF	TGTGCCAGCAGTTATGACAGGGGTGGCTATGGCTACACCTTC
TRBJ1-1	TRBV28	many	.	CASSLLGYPNTEAFF	TGTGCCAGCAGTTTACTAGGCTACCCGAACACTGAAGCTTTCTTT
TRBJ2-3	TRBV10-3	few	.	CAISESRGATDTQYF	TGTGCCATCAGTGAGTCGAGAGGGGCCACAGATACGCAGTATTTT